Listed below are T cell receptor beta chains from one sample, sequenced in a study of PD-1 blockade in mismatch repair-deficient tumors. Only in-frame clones appear in the TCRdb table, and some are missing; sequencing was by immunoSEQ multiplex PCR. The sample has around 100,000 clones; roughly 80% are singletons. Here the sequenced sample was peripheral blood, taken about 13 months after starting pembrolizumab. These receptors were taken from an adult with mismatch repair-deficient cancer. Each CDR3 is given with its conserved first and last residue. Fields, in order: V gene, J gene, CDR3 protein.

>TRBV6-5|TRBJ1-2
CASSSRTGSGYTF
>TRBV6-5|TRBJ2-5
CASSYVSGTREETQYF
>TRBV11-2|TRBJ2-1
CASSLGTSSYNEQFF
>TRBV28|TRBJ1-5
CASCRGGGAGQPQHF
>TRBV6-4|TRBJ2-1
CASRPGLAGIDEQFF
>TRBV27|TRBJ2-7
CASSSREGAYEQYF
>TRBV7-9|TRBJ2-7
CASSPSSTGGPREQYF
>TRBV30|TRBJ2-3
CALRVGWGGAQYF
>TRBV7-8|TRBJ2-3
CASSPGLAGRTDTQYF
>TRBV6-6|TRBJ2-1
CASSKLAPQGNEQFF
>TRBV6-1|TRBJ1-2
CASSELPPGHRGYTF
>TRBV6-5|TRBJ2-1
CASSTYNEQFF
>TRBV6-4|TRBJ2-1
CASSETSGQYNEQFF
>TRBV18|TRBJ2-2
CASSPLAGATGELFF
>TRBV6-1|TRBJ1-1
CASSTQENTEAFF
>TRBV10-3|TRBJ2-6
CAITYTQLTTSGANVLTF
>TRBV5-6|TRBJ2-1
CASSFSGGTNEQFF
>TRBV7-2|TRBJ2-7
CASSLESRGEQYF
>TRBV7-6|TRBJ2-7
CASSEGGEQYF
>TRBV18|TRBJ2-1
CASSPTSGSGDEQFF
>TRBV9|TRBJ1-1
CASSVVMANTEAFF
>TRBV4-1|TRBJ1-2
CASSIRTGFLNGYTF
>TRBV28|TRBJ2-1
CASKTSGNYNEQFF
>TRBV5-4|TRBJ2-1
CASSQGFGGRALGNEQFF
>TRBV6-1|TRBJ2-3
CASSEGIADTQYF
>TRBV7-9|TRBJ2-7
CASKGSSYEQYF
>TRBV5-5|TRBJ2-3
CASSLVTSDTSTDTQYF
>TRBV19|TRBJ2-5
CASSIAVVQETQYF
>TRBV2|TRBJ2-2
CASSESFTGELFF
>TRBV7-9|TRBJ1-1
CASSSGVNTEAFF
>TRBV5-6|TRBJ2-6
CASSRSGSGANVLTF
>TRBV6-6|TRBJ2-7
CASSYGQSEQYF
>TRBV27|TRBJ2-7
CASHPQGVSWNEQYF
>TRBV7-2|TRBJ2-1
CASSLRGGNEQFF
>TRBV30|TRBJ2-1
CASGTSDYNEQFF